Here is one T cell receptor (beta chain) with its context. TCRdb ran MiXCR on the RT-PCR reads and lists one entry per CDR3 protein. The sample lists a few hundred thousand distinct CDR3 sequences, 20% to 25% occurring once. This specimen comes from a study of response to subunit inactivated influenza vaccine. Here the sequenced sample was PBMCs from blood, taken about 20 months after vaccination. The source of this sequence is a man aged 45 to 75 who received an inactivated influenza vaccine.

The CDR3 here is CASLLGQHSFYGYTF. CDR3 DNA sequence: TGTGCCAGCCTACTGGGCCAGCACAGCTTCTATGGCTACACCTTC. V gene TRBV6-2 or TRBV6-3 combines with J gene TRBJ1-2; D not certain. V was cut by 8 bases and J by 4 bases, with 20 bases left in between. Germline V CDR1 and CDR2: MNHEY, SVGEGT. The CDR3 is 15 residues long.